This TCR beta chain was obtained from a study of early T cells in non-severe SARS-CoV-2 infection. Study details: The chains were unpaired, and the sequenced material was bulk RNA from unsorted whole blood.

Findings of the study overall: A preference for anti-spike CD8 responses marked VDJdb matching, which missed private and CD4 specificities.

V shed 1 base and J shed 4 bases, with 18 bases lying between them. The CDR3 sequence is 17 residues long. The V gene's germline CDR1 is MDHEN and CDR2 SYDVKM. Unique molecular identifier tags were affixed to discrete cDNA molecules. MiXCR, applied by TCRdb to the 5' RACE reads, yields one record per CDR3 protein. The sample yields 85,000 to 100,000 distinct CDR3 sequences, under 15% seen once. As concerns this clonotype: Its cognate antigen is unknown.

The receptor's source is an adult who was a healthcare worker with PCR-confirmed SARS-CoV-2 infection or an uninfected control (not recorded which). Sequencing input: whole blood. J is TRBJ2-3 and V is TRBV28, with D uncertain. CDR3 sequence: CASSLYFRSSSPDTQYF. Here the CDR3 DNA reads TGTGCCAGCAGTTTATACTTTCGATCTTCAAGCCCAGATACGCAGTATTTT.